The sequence of this T cell receptor (beta chain) was determined in a study of shared clonotypes between healthy human individuals. This clone was picked up one time. This sample also contains other DNA sequences that code for the same CDR3. Only in-frame clones appear in the TCRdb table, and some are missing; sequencing was by immunoSEQ multiplex PCR. Of about 1.5 million clones in the sample, nearly 99% were seen once. This sequence was found in a man in his thirties or forties in good health. What was sequenced was naive CD4+ T cells sorted from blood. Subset indicated: CD45RA+ positively selected.

CDR3 sequence reads: CAIKGSSDTQYF. For the CDR3, the DNA is TGTGCCATCAAAGGGAGTTCAGATACGCAGTATTTT. J is TRBJ2-3 and V is TRBV10-3, with D maybe TRBD2 (5 bases). The germline V gene has CDR1 ENHRY and CDR2 SYGVKD. The CDR3 has 12 residues. The V end was cut by 7 bases, the J end by 4 bases, with 9 bases between.